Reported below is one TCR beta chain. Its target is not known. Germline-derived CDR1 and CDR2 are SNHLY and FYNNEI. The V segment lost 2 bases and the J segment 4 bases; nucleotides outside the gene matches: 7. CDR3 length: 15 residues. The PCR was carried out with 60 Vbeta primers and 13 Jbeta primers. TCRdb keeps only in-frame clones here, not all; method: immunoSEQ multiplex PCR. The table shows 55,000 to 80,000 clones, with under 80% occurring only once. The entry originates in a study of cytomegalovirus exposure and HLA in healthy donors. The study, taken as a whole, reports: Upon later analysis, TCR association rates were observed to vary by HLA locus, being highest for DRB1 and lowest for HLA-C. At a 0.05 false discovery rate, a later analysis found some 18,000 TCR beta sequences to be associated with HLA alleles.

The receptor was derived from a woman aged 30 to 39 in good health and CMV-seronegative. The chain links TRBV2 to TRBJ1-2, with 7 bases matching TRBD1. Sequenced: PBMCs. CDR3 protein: CASSERQGPGYGYTF. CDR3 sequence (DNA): TGTGCCAGCAGTGAAAGACAGGGCCCGGGCTATGGCTACACCTTC.